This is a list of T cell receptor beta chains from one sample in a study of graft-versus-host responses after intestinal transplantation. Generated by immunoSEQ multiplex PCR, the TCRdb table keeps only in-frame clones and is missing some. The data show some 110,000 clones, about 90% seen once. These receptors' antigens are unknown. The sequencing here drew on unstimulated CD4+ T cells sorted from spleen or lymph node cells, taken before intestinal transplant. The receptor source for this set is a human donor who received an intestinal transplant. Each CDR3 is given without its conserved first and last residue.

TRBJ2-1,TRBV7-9,ASISTGTSGNNEQF
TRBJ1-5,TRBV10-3,AISGSEGNQPQH
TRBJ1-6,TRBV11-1,ASSLRGISYNSPLH
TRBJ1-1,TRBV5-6,ASSGYKGNTEAF
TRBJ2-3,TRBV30,AWSFGTSGMGLGDTQY
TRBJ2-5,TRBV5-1,ASSLGLAGETQY
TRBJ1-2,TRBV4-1,ASSQGRGGLYGYT
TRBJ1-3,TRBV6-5,ASSRMEAGNTIY
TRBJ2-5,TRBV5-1,ASSLTSGGAETQY
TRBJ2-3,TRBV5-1,ASSLDRGPLASTDTQY
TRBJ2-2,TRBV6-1,ASSDHSFHTGELF
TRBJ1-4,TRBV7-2,ASSLASVSSGGGPNEKLF
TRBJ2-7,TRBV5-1,ASSLAGMGFHYEQY
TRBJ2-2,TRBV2,ASSDGGARAGELF
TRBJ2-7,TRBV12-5,ASGLGTHNEQY
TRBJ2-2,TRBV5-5,ASSPAPTAGELF
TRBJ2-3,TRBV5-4,ASSFGLAEGTDTQY
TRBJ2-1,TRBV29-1,SVGASGGYNEQF
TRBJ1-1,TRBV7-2,ASSLVVGPNTEAF
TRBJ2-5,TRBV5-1,ASSVSGETQY
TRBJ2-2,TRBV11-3,ASSSSSRVSGELF
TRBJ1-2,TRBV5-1,ASSLDPGARSYGYT
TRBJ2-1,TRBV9,ASSPTGTANNEQF
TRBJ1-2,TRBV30,AWSVWTNNYGYT
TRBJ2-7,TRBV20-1,SARLSYEQY
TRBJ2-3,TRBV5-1,ASSPGGEGDTQY
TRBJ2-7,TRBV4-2,ASSQESSGNSYEQY
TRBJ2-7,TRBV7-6,ASSRGGASSYEQY
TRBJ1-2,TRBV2,ASGTGEWGGYT
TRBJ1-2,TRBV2,ASTTLATGYGYT
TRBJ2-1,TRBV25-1,ASSEFSKGIYNEQF
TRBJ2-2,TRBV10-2,ASSGQENTGELF
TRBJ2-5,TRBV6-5,ASRSQGTGAETQY
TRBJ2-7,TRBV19,ASSGRDGSSYEQY
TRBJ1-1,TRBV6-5,ASRGSNTEAF
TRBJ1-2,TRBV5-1,ASSSNPTGGIRSGYT
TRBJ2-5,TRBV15,ATSRDNSGQETQY
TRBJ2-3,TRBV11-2,ASSGDTDTQY
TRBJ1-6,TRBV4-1,ASSYQEGSEALH
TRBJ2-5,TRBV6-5,ASSFDREETQY
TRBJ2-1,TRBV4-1,ASSQEVRQSSYNEQF
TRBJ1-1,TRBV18,ASSPGAQGLNTEAF
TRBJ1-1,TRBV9,ASSYRGRQPYTEAF
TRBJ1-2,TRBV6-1,ASGGNYGYT
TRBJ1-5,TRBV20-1,SFGNQPQH
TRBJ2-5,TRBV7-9,ASSPPAVGETQY
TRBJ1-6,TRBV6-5,ASREIGNNNSPLH
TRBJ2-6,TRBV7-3,ASSPQGFSGANVLT
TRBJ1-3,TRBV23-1,ASSPPRGNSGNTIY
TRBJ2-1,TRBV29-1,SVVIGRGIGNEQF
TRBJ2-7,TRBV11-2,ASSLVHNYEQY
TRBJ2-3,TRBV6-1,ASSIRGTDTQY
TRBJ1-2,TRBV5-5,ASSLGDRTIGYGYT
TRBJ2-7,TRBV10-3,AISAGQGWYEQY
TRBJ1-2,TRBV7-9,ASSLILSEQRGYT